These 21 T cell receptor beta chains came from one sample sequenced in a study of blood T cell repertoires in COVID-19 (dated by TCRdb to 2018 to 2021). The library was produced with the immunoSEQ multiplex PCR assay. In its TCRdb copy, this immuneACCESS table keeps in-frame sequences only and misses some clones. Where compared with another copy, unresolved V genes explain less than half of these, and the others have no known cause. The sample has around 300,000 clones on record, around four fifths of them singletons. Of the sample, almost 3% falls within the top ten clones. Sequenced input: peripheral blood. Receptor source: a man under 40 with active or convalescent COVID-19.

V and J are TRBV6-5 and TRBJ2-1, with 8 bases aligning to TRBD2. The trim removed 6 bases at V and 2 bases at J, leaving 6 bases unmatched. The CDR3 contains 15 residues. Germline-derived CDR1 and CDR2 are MNHEY and SVGAGI. For the CDR3, the DNA is TGTGCCAGCAGGGGGACCGGGGGGGCCTACAATGAGCAGTTCTTC. Its translation: CASRGTGGAYNEQFF.

V and J are TRBV24-1 and TRBJ2-2; the D gene is possibly TRBD1 (6 bases). The CDR3 is 15 residues long. Trimming pared 4 bases from V and 4 bases from J, leaving 12 bases between. Per germline, CDR1 KGHDR and CDR2 SFDVKD. The CDR3 spells CATSEDTGRTGELFF. The CDR3 nucleotides read TGTGCCACCAGTGAAGACACAGGGCGCACCGGGGAGCTGTTTTTT.

The chain recombines TRBV5-4 with TRBJ1-3; no definite D call. The germline gives CDR1 SGHNT, CDR2 YYREEE (reference sequence). This CDR3 has 14 amino acids. The CDR3 is CAVGGQISGNTIYF. The CDR3 DNA sequence: TGTGCTGTAGGTGGGCAGATCTCTGGAAACACCATATATTTT.

The chain carries TRBV6-1 and TRBJ1-2; TRBD1 matches 7 bases. With V trimmed by 3 bases and J by 1 base, 5 bases remained unmatched. Germline V gene data show CDR1 as MNHNS and CDR2 as SASEGT. The CDR3 loop spans 15 amino acids. The CDR3 is CASSDRDRVNYGYTF. As DNA, the CDR3 is TGTGCCAGCAGTGACCGGGACAGAGTTAACTATGGCTACACCTTC.

Regarding this clone: The sample has other DNA sequences that encode this CDR3 too. The gene calls are TRBV7-7 and TRBJ2-7; D is possibly TRBD2 (6 bases). The germline CDR1 and CDR2 sequences are SSHAT and FNYEAQ (reference sequence). CDR3 length: 13 amino acids. V shed 0 bases and J shed 5 bases, with 8 bases lying between them. CDR3 nucleotide sequence: TGTGCCAGCAGCTTAGCGGGAGGTAACGAGCAGTACTTC. It encodes CASSLAGGNEQYF.

The chain carries TRBV2 and TRBJ2-1; D is undetermined. The V end was cut by 0 bases, the J end by 3 bases, with 15 bases between. Germline V gene lookup returns CDR1 SNHLY and CDR2 FYNNEI. This CDR3 contains 17 residues. The DNA of the CDR3 is TGTGCCAGCAGTGAAGCTTTCGACAAGCCAAACTACAATGAGCAGTTCTTC. Amino acids: CASSEAFDKPNYNEQFF.

The rearrangement joins TRBV6-2 or TRBV6-3 to TRBJ2-6; D ambiguous. Trimming left V 5 bases short and J 0 bases short, with 2 bases between. Germline V gene data show CDR1 as MNHEY and CDR2 as SVGEGT. The CDR3 has 13 residues. The CDR3 protein is CASSLSGANVLTF. The CDR3 coding sequence is TGTGCCAGCAGTCTCTCTGGGGCCAACGTCCTGACTTTC.

This chain uses TRBV5-4 with TRBJ2-1; D is ambiguous. The CDR3 is made up of 13 amino acids. Trimming removed 10 bases from V and 5 bases from J, with 16 bases in between. From germline, CDR1 is SGHNT and CDR2 YYREEE (reference sequence). The CDR3, as DNA: TGTGCCCTAAACAGCCAAAGTCACAATGAGCAGTTCTTC. This translates into CALNSQSHNEQFF.

This rearrangement joins TRBV7-8 to TRBJ2-5, with 12 bases fitting TRBD2. V lost 6 bases and J lost 3; bases outside the gene matches: 8. The CDR3 runs 16 residues. Germline V gene sequence: CDR1 SGHVS, CDR2 FQNEAQ. The CDR3 region has the DNA TGTGCCAGCAGAAAGCTAGCGGGAGGGCCTAAAGAGACCCAGTACTTC. Translated: CASRKLAGGPKETQYF.

This clone came up a few times. Other DNA sequences from this sample encode an identical CDR3 as well. The chain carries TRBV19 and TRBJ2-2; 10 nucleotides line up with TRBD1. CDR3 length: 13 residues. CDR1 and CDR2 from the germline V gene are LNHDA and SQIVND (reference sequence). The V and J ends lost 5 bases and 8 bases, in that order; junction bases with no gene match: 2. The DNA of the CDR3 is TGTGCCAGTAGTGGGACAGGGGTAGGGGAGCTGTTTTTT. Its protein is CASSGTGVGELFF.

The chain links TRBV11-1 to TRBJ2-1; 7 bases are a match to TRBD2. Germline CDR1 is SGHAT and CDR2 is FQDESV (reference sequence). The CDR3 extends over 16 amino acids. Trimming at V came to 1 base and at J to 2 bases, leaving 5 bases not matched to a gene. The CDR3 sequence: CASSLEVREAYNEQFF. The CDR3 coding sequence is TGTGCCAGCAGCTTAGAGGTCCGGGAGGCCTACAATGAGCAGTTCTTC.

The table lists this clone with a few counts. V is TRBV5-6 and J is TRBJ1-1, with TRBD1 as a possible D gene (5 bases). CDR3 length: 14 residues. Germline V gene data show CDR1 as SGHDT and CDR2 as YYEEEE. Trimming took 4 bases from V and 0 from J, leaving 10 bases between them. The CDR3 loop reads CASSQRGVNTEAFF. In DNA form, the CDR3 reads TGTGCCAGCAGCCAACGGGGGGTGAACACTGAAGCTTTCTTT.

The V call is TRBV5-4, the J call TRBJ2-6; 7 positions match TRBD1. Germline values: CDR1 SGHNT, CDR2 YYREEE (reference sequence). The trim removed 2 bases at V and 0 bases at J, leaving 5 bases unmatched. The CDR3 contains 17 residues. This chain's CDR3 is CASSFPGQRSGANVLTF. The CDR3 region has the DNA TGTGCCAGCAGCTTCCCGGGACAGCGCTCTGGGGCCAACGTCCTGACTTTC.

This sequence joins TRBV7-3 and TRBJ2-3; maybe TRBD2 (6 bases). Germline V gene sequence: CDR1 SGHTA, CDR2 FQGTGA. Deletions cut 3 bases from V and 0 bases from J, with 13 bases between. This CDR3 region has 16 residues. CDR3: CASSFSGTGSTDTQYF. Here the CDR3 DNA reads TGTGCCAGCAGCTTTTCCGGGACTGGTAGCACAGATACGCAGTATTTT.

The chain joins TRBV5-1 to TRBJ1-2, with TRBD1 matching over 9 bases. The junction had 9 bases not matched to a gene; V was cut back by 4 bases and J by 8 bases. The germline V gene encodes CDR1 SGHRS and CDR2 YFSETQ. The CDR3 contains 14 residues. CDR3 sequence: CASSPGQGFGGYTF. DNA of the CDR3: TGCGCCAGCAGCCCGGGACAGGGTTTTGGAGGCTACACCTTC. Together with reference TRBV5-1 and TRBJ1-2, the CDR3 gives the full variable domain: KAGVTQTPRYLIKTRGQQVTLSCSPISGHRSVSWYQQTPGQGLQFLFEYFSETQRNKGNFPGRFSGRQFSNSRSEMNVSTLELGDSALYLCASSPGQGFGGYTFGSGTRLTVV.

The chain's CDR3 is CASMGLAGDTQYF. Written as DNA, the CDR3 is TGTGCCAGCATGGGGTTGGCGGGGGATACGCAGTATTTT. This chain joins TRBV2 and TRBJ2-3; the D gene is possibly TRBD2 (6 bases). Germline assignment: CDR1 SNHLY and CDR2 FYNNEI. There are 13 residues in the CDR3. V lost 7 bases and J lost 6, with 14 bases in between.

V gene TRBV19 combines with J gene TRBJ1-3; 7 bases are shared with TRBD1. The CDR3 is made up of 11 amino acids. Germline V CDR1 and CDR2: LNHDA, SQIVND (reference sequence). CDR3 DNA: TGTGCAGGGACAGCTGGAAACACCATATATTTT. Its protein product is CAGTAGNTIYF.

V and J are TRBV18 and TRBJ2-2; the D gene is possibly TRBD2 (5 bases). CDR1 is KGHSH, CDR2 LQKENI, per germline. Trimming shortened V by 3 bases and J by 3 bases, and 5 bases separated the two germline ends. The CDR3 sequence is 13 residues long. CDR3 sequence reads: CASSPGDTGELFF. CDR3 coding DNA: TGTGCCAGCTCACCCGGGGACACCGGGGAGCTGTTTTTT.

V gene TRBV27 combines with J gene TRBJ1-4; D gene unclear. The CDR3 extends over 17 amino acids. The germline V gene has CDR1 MNHEY and CDR2 SMNVEV (reference sequence). V lost 2 bases to trimming and J lost 8 bases, with 21 bases between them. The CDR3 protein is CASSLREPPGPREKLFF. In DNA, the CDR3 is TGTGCCAGCAGTTTACGGGAGCCCCCCGGTCCGAGGGAAAAACTGTTTTTT.

The CDR3 DNA is TGTGCCAGCAGCCCGGCCGGGGAAGGGGGCTACACCTTC. Protein product: CASSPAGEGGYTF. The genes are TRBV7-3 and TRBJ1-2; D not resolved. V dropped 5 bases and J dropped 8 bases, with 15 bases sitting between them. The CDR3 extends over 13 amino acids. CDR1 is SGHTA, CDR2 FQGTGA, per germline.

The genes are TRBV29-1 and TRBJ2-7, with D possibly TRBD1 on 8 matching bases. Germline CDR1 and CDR2: SQVTM and ANQGSEA. V was cut by 7 bases and J by 1 base, with 20 bases left in between. The CDR3 spans 15 residues. The CDR3 loop reads CSAYRQGRGSYEQYF. The CDR3 DNA sequence: TGCAGCGCCTACAGACAGGGGAGGGGTTCCTACGAGCAGTACTTC.